This TCR beta chain was observed in a study of CXCR3-negative and CXCR3-positive naive CD8 T cells. The study, taken as a whole, reports: The study found comparably high diversity in both naive subsets and much lower diversity in memory CD8+ cells. With respect to TRBV-TRBJ usage, naive CXCR3-negative and CXCR3-positive cells were similar; memory differed. Naive subsets had comparable surface CD5, so TRB CDR3 properties gauged TCR strength. Higher TRB CDR3 hydrophobicity marked CXCR3-positive naive cells relative to CXCR3-negative naive cells. Fresh PBMCs served for most assays, and CXCR3 expression fell partially after cryopreservation.

Libraries of TRB cDNA were made by 5' RACE and carried UMIs. One entry per CDR3 protein, without DNA, is what TCRdb gives after re-calling the 5' RACE reads. The sample's table shows 55,000 to 65,000 distinct CDR3 sequences. This CDR3 has 11 residues. CDR1 is LNHDA, CDR2 SQIVND, per germline (reference sequence). For this clonotype: Its antigen remains unknown.

The gene calls are TRBV19 and TRBJ2-7. Sequencing used naive CXCR3+ CD8+ T cells from blood. Noted subset: CD45RO-CCR7+CD27+CD95- naive CD8+ T cells expressing CXCR3 (TNR3+). This sequence was found in a human donor in good health. Some clones in this sample may be carry-over from other donors' samples. The CDR3 protein is CASGEAYEQYF.